The 10 T cell receptor beta chains presented below share a single source sample, sequenced in a study of cytomegalovirus exposure and HLA in healthy donors. Use of 60 Vbeta and 13 Jbeta primers characterized the PCR. The table came from immunoSEQ multiplex PCR; TCRdb's copy has only in-frame clones and leaves some out. The sample shows some 120,000 clones, 80% to 85% of them seen only once. The specimen sequenced was PBMCs. The receptors originated from a woman in her thirties or forties in good health and CMV-seronegative.

V usage is TRBV6-1 and J usage is TRBJ2-5, with TRBD1 as a possible D gene (6 bases). The germline V gene encodes CDR1 MNHNS and CDR2 SASEGT. Trimming took 6 bases from V and 5 from J, leaving 19 bases between them. The CDR3 is made up of 15 amino acids. The DNA for the CDR3 is TGTGCCAGCAGGGAGAAAGGGACAACTGCGGAGACCCAGTACTTC. It is translated as CASREKGTTAETQYF.

This clone occurred once. The chain uses TRBV18 and TRBJ1-5; perhaps TRBD1 as D (5 bases). Per the germline V gene, CDR1 is KGHSH and CDR2 is LQKENI. The CDR3 covers 14 residues. Between the trimmed V and J ends, which lost 1 base and 7 bases, there was a span of 11 bases. The CDR3 nucleotides are TGTGCCAGCTCACCACACCCGGGGGAACAGCCCCAGCATTTT. It encodes CASSPHPGEQPQHF.

The V call is TRBV18, the J call TRBJ2-2, with TRBD2 matching over 9 bases. Germline CDR1 reads KGHSH; CDR2 reads LQKENI. J lost 6 bases, V lost 6 bases, and 11 bases had no gene match. The CDR3 consists of 16 residues. The chain's CDR3 is CASSRLSGRFSGELFF. CDR3 nucleotide sequence: TGTGCCAGCTCCCGTCTCAGCGGGAGGTTCTCCGGGGAGCTGTTTTTT.

This clone was seen more than once but under ten times. The V and J genes are TRBV6-5 and TRBJ2-2; possibly TRBD1 for D (5 bases). V lost 0 bases and J 9 bases, leaving 14 bases between the germline ends. Germline lookup yields CDR1 MNHEY and CDR2 SVGAGI. This CDR3 has 15 residues. The CDR3 sequence is CASSYSQGSARELFF. Written as DNA, the CDR3 is TGTGCCAGCAGTTACTCCCAGGGTTCGGCCCGGGAGCTGTTTTTT.

V gene TRBV7-6 combines with J gene TRBJ2-3, with TRBD1 as a possible D gene (6 bases). The CDR3 has 15 residues. Per germline, CDR1 SGHVS and CDR2 FNYEAQ. Deletions cut 5 bases from V and 3 bases from J, with 15 bases between. The CDR3 region is CASSPGQGPTDTQYF. CDR3 nucleotide sequence: TGTGCCAGCAGCCCGGGACAAGGACCGACAGATACGCAGTATTTT.

The gene calls are TRBV7-8 and TRBJ1-2, with 8 bases identical to TRBD1. The CDR3 is made up of 14 amino acids. Germline-derived CDR1 and CDR2 are SGHVS and FQNEAQ. V dropped 2 bases and J dropped 8; count of bases not matched to a gene: 7. The CDR3 DNA sequence: TGTGCCAGCAGCTTATTCCAGGGGGCCGAGGGCTACACCTTC. Encoded protein: CASSLFQGAEGYTF.

This clone has a handful of counts. The rearrangement links TRBV4-2 to TRBJ2-1, with TRBD1 as a possible D gene (7 bases). CDR1 and CDR2 from the germline V gene are LGHNA and YNFKEQ. This CDR3 has 16 amino acids. The V end lost 3 bases, the J end lost 3 bases, and 15 bases lay between the germline ends. The CDR3 DNA follows: TGTGCCAGCAGCCAGGTCCGCGGGACAGACTACAATGAGCAGTTCTTC. This encodes CASSQVRGTDYNEQFF.

Only a few counts were recorded for this clone. The chain uses TRBV28 and TRBJ2-7; possibly TRBD1 for D (6 bases). Germline V gene lookup returns CDR1 MDHEN and CDR2 SYDVKM. V lost 5 bases and J 2 bases, leaving 10 bases between the germline ends. The CDR3 is 13 amino acids. The CDR3 loop reads CASSPRTAYEQYF. The CDR3 coding sequence is TGTGCCAGCAGTCCCCGGACAGCCTACGAGCAGTACTTC.

This clone has just a few counts. The sample carries other DNA sequences with the same CDR3. V and J are TRBV18 and TRBJ1-1; D may be TRBD1 (5 bases). The ends were cut back, 2 bases at V and 3 bases at J, with 10 bases in the middle. Germline V gene sequence: CDR1 KGHSH, CDR2 LQKENI. The length of the CDR3 is 14 residues. CDR3 bases: TGTGCCAGCTCACCAACGGGGGGTGACACTGAAGCTTTCTTT. Translated, it gives CASSPTGGDTEAFF.

The rearrangement joins TRBV5-1 to TRBJ2-7, with a tentative D call TRBD2 (5 bases). This CDR3 has 14 residues. Germline V gene lookup returns CDR1 SGHRS and CDR2 YFSETQ. V dropped 4 bases and J dropped 3 bases, with 14 bases sitting between them. In DNA, the CDR3 is TGCGCCAGCAGCCCCAGCAAAGGAGGCTACGAGCAGTACTTC. Translation: CASSPSKGGYEQYF.